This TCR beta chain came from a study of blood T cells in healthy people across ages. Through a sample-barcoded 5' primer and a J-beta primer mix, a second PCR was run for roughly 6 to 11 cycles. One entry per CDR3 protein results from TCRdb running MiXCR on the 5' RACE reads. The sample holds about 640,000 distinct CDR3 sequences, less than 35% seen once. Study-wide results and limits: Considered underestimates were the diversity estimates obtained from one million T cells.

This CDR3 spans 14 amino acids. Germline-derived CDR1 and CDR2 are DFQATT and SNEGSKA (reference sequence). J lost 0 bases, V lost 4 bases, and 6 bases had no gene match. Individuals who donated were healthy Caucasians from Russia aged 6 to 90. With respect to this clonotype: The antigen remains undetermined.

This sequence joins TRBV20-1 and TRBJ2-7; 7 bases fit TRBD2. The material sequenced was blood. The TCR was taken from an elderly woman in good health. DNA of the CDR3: TGCAGTGCTAAACTAGCGTTTAACTCCTACGAGCAGTACTTC. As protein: CSAKLAFNSYEQYF.